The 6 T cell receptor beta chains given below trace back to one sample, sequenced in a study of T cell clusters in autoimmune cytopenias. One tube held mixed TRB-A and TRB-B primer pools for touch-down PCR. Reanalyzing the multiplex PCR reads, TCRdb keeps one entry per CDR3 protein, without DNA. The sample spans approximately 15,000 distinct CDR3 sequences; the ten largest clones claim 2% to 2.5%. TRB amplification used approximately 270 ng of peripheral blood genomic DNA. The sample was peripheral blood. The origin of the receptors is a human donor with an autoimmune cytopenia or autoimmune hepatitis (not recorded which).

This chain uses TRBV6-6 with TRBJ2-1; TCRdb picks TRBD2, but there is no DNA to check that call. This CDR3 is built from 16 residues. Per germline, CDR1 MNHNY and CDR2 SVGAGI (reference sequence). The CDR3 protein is CASSPLTSGSYNEQFF.

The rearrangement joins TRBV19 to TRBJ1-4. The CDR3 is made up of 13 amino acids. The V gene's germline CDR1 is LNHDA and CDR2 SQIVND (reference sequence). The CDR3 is CASRGQAREKLFF.

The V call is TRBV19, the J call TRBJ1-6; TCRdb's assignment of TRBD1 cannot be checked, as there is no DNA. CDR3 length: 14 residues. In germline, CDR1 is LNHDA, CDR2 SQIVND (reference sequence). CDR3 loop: CASSTRGRDSPLHF.

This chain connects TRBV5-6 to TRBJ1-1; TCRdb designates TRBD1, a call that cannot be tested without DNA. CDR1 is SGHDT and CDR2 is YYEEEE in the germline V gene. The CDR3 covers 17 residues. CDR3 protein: CASSLEGALTGYTEAFF.

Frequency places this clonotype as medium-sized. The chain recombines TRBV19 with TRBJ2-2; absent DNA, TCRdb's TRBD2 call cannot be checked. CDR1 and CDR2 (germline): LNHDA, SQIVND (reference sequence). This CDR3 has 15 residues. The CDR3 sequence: CASSIGPTRTGELFF.

This chain's CDR3 is CASSHDRAEQYF. The rearrangement links TRBV14 to TRBJ2-7. Germline CDR1 reads SGHDN; CDR2 reads FVKESK. The CDR3 length is 12 residues. The full variable domain, its missing parts supplied by reference TRBV14 and TRBJ2-7, is EAGVTQFPSHSVIEKGQTVTLRCDPISGHDNLYWYRRVMGKEIKFLLHFVKESKQDESGMPNNRFLAERTGGTYSTLKVQPAELEDSGVYFCASSHDRAEQYFGPGTRLTVT.